This is a list of T cell receptor beta chains from one sample in a study of CD8 T cells in ankylosing spondylitis. TCRdb analysed the 5' RACE reads with MiXCR anew, one entry per CDR3 protein. The table has approximately 400,000 distinct CDR3 sequences, 25% to 30% seen once; the top ten hold 0.89%. Input material: blood, either unsorted or a sorted T cell fraction (not recorded which). Receptors were obtained from a male donor with ankylosing spondylitis. The CDR3 runs from the conserved cysteine through the conserved F or W. D genes are given only for firm matches. Expanded clones are given a class, and other clones once, few, many or no size at all.

size: few
V: TRBV18
J: TRBJ2-4
D: .
CDR3: CASSPLRDIQYF
DNA: TGTGCCAGCTCACCCCTGCGGGACATTCAGTACTTC

size: .
V: TRBV5-1
J: TRBJ2-2
D: .
CDR3: CASSPAVTVNTGELFF
DNA: TGCGCCAGCAGCCCGGCTGTTACAGTGAACACCGGGGAGCTGTTTTTT

size: few
V: TRBV21-1
J: TRBJ2-5
D: .
CDR3: CASNVTSTFKEETQYF
DNA: TGTGCCAGCAACGTGACTAGCACCTTTAAAGAGGAGACCCAGTACTTC

size: many
V: TRBV5-1
J: TRBJ2-4
D: TRBD2
CDR3: CASSTGGAGEDIQYF
DNA: TGCGCCAGCAGCACCGGAGGAGCGGGGGAGGACATTCAGTACTTC

size: .
V: TRBV25-1
J: TRBJ1-4
D: .
CDR3: CASSGYGGIREKLFF
DNA: TGTGCCAGCAGTGGGTATGGAGGGATTCGTGAAAAACTGTTTTTT

size: few
V: TRBV20-1
J: TRBJ1-1
D: .
CDR3: CSANPPGAVNTEAFF
DNA: TGCAGTGCCAACCCGCCAGGGGCTGTGAACACTGAAGCTTTCTTT

size: many
V: TRBV12-3/TRBV12-4
J: TRBJ1-1
D: .
CDR3: CASLAMENTEAFF
DNA: TGTGCCAGCCTAGCAATGGAAAACACTGAAGCTTTCTTT

size: many
V: TRBV5-1
J: TRBJ2-5
D: .
CDR3: CASSFGVEETQYF
DNA: TGCGCCAGCAGCTTCGGGGTGGAGGAGACCCAGTACTTC

size: .
V: TRBV5-1
J: TRBJ2-3
D: TRBD2
CDR3: CASSPKDTSGTDTQYF
DNA: TGCGCCAGCAGCCCCAAAGATACTAGCGGCACAGATACGCAGTATTTT

size: few
V: TRBV20-1
J: TRBJ2-1
D: .
CDR3: CSATPQGNEQFF
DNA: TGCAGTGCTACCCCACAGGGAAATGAGCAGTTCTTC

size: .
V: TRBV28
J: TRBJ2-2
D: TRBD1
CDR3: CASSLTGASTGELFF
DNA: TGTGCCAGCAGCCTGACAGGGGCGAGCACCGGGGAGCTGTTTTTT

size: few
V: TRBV11-1
J: TRBJ2-1
D: .
CDR3: CASSGYRKRNSGNNEQFF
DNA: TGTGCCAGCAGCGGGTACAGGAAGAGGAATTCTGGGAACAATGAGCAGTTCTTC

size: .
V: TRBV11-2
J: TRBJ2-7
D: .
CDR3: CASSPFTLQSSYEQYF
DNA: TGTGCCAGCAGCCCATTTACACTACAGAGCTCCTACGAGCAGTACTTC

size: .
V: TRBV25-1
J: TRBJ1-6
D: .
CDR3: CASSEYPGPLHF
DNA: TGTGCCAGCAGTGAATATCCTGGACCCCTCCACTTT

size: .
V: TRBV6-2/TRBV6-3
J: TRBJ1-5
D: .
CDR3: CASSGARDQPQHF
DNA: TGTGCCAGCAGCGGGGCGAGGGATCAGCCCCAGCATTTT

size: .
V: TRBV20-1
J: TRBJ2-3
D: TRBD2
CDR3: CSASGLAGHTQYF
DNA: TGCAGTGCTTCGGGACTAGCGGGGCATACGCAGTATTTT

size: .
V: TRBV20-1
J: TRBJ2-1
D: TRBD2
CDR3: CSARGESGSPSWEQFF
DNA: TGCAGTGCTAGAGGGGAAAGCGGGAGCCCTTCTTGGGAGCAGTTCTTC

size: medium-sized
V: TRBV29-1
J: TRBJ1-5
D: .
CDR3: CSVKGDSNQPQHF
DNA: TGCAGCGTTAAGGGGGATAGCAATCAGCCCCAGCATTTT

size: .
V: TRBV5-5
J: TRBJ1-6
D: .
CDR3: CASSLEDSPLHF
DNA: TGTGCCAGCAGCTTGGAGGATTCACCCCTCCACTTT

size: .
V: TRBV15
J: TRBJ2-7
D: .
CDR3: CATSVRSSSYEQYF
DNA: TGTGCCACCAGCGTCCGGTCCAGCTCCTACGAGCAGTACTTC

size: few
V: TRBV12-3/TRBV12-4
J: TRBJ2-1
D: .
CDR3: CASSLARGGPYDEQFF
DNA: TGTGCCAGCAGTTTAGCGAGGGGCGGTCCCTACGATGAGCAGTTCTTC

size: .
V: TRBV5-1
J: TRBJ2-3
D: TRBD1
CDR3: CASRQGAQKDTQYF
DNA: TGCGCCAGCCGACAGGGGGCGCAGAAAGATACGCAGTATTTT

size: .
V: TRBV18
J: TRBJ2-7
D: .
CDR3: CASSPRPRASPYEQYF
DNA: TGTGCCAGCTCACCACGTCCCAGGGCTTCCCCCTACGAGCAGTACTTC

size: .
V: TRBV5-1
J: TRBJ2-4
D: TRBD1
CDR3: CASSLGQGAGIQYF
DNA: TGCGCCAGCAGCTTGGGACAGGGGGCCGGCATTCAGTACTTC

size: .
V: TRBV5-1
J: TRBJ2-2
D: .
CDR3: CASSPGTSGGELFF
DNA: TGCGCCAGCAGCCCAGGAACGTCCGGCGGGGAGCTGTTTTTT

size: .
V: TRBV3-1
J: TRBJ2-3
D: .
CDR3: CASTPVASSTDTQYF
DNA: TGTGCCAGCACCCCCGTGGCTTCAAGCACAGATACGCAGTATTTT

size: .
V: TRBV20-1
J: TRBJ2-1
D: TRBD2
CDR3: CSAPLVAGYEQFF
DNA: TGCAGTGCCCCGTTGGTAGCGGGATATGAGCAGTTCTTC

size: .
V: TRBV14
J: TRBJ2-3
D: .
CDR3: CASSQARTGRTDTQYF
DNA: TGTGCCAGCAGCCAAGCAAGGACCGGACGCACAGATACGCAGTATTTT

size: few
V: TRBV20-1
J: TRBJ2-3
D: .
CDR3: CSARDIPGDTQYF
DNA: TGCAGTGCTAGAGATATCCCAGGGGATACGCAGTATTTT

size: .
V: TRBV3-1
J: TRBJ2-1
D: TRBD2
CDR3: CASSQDPPRTSVNEQFF
DNA: TGTGCCAGCAGCCAAGATCCCCCGAGGACTAGCGTGAATGAGCAGTTCTTC

size: few
V: TRBV5-1
J: TRBJ1-1
D: .
CDR3: CASSLMTAMNTEAFF
DNA: TGCGCCAGCAGCTTGATGACGGCCATGAACACTGAAGCTTTCTTT

size: few
V: TRBV5-1
J: TRBJ1-2
D: TRBD1
CDR3: CASSLDGRGFYGYTF
DNA: TGCGCCAGCAGCTTGGACGGCAGGGGGTTTTATGGCTACACCTTC

size: .
V: TRBV6-2/TRBV6-3
J: TRBJ2-5
D: .
CDR3: CASSYKLQAGRDQETQYF
DNA: TGTGCCAGCAGTTACAAGCTTCAGGCAGGGAGAGACCAAGAGACCCAGTACTTC

size: few
V: TRBV7-2
J: TRBJ2-7
D: TRBD2
CDR3: CASHAGGTSPYEQYF
DNA: TGTGCCAGCCATGCCGGCGGGACTAGTCCCTACGAGCAGTACTTC

size: .
V: TRBV20-1
J: TRBJ1-5
D: .
CDR3: CSARDLPYGNQPQHF
DNA: TGCAGTGCTAGAGATTTACCGTACGGTAATCAGCCCCAGCATTTT

size: .
V: TRBV20-1
J: TRBJ1-4
D: .
CDR3: CSARRLNEKLFF
DNA: TGCAGTGCTAGACGTCTTAATGAAAAACTGTTTTTT

size: .
V: TRBV5-1
J: TRBJ2-2
D: .
CDR3: CASSLTDGARDRELFF
DNA: TGCGCCAGCAGCTTGACCGACGGTGCCAGGGACAGGGAGCTGTTTTTT

size: .
V: TRBV12-3/TRBV12-4
J: TRBJ2-3
D: TRBD2
CDR3: CASGGSGRGADTQYF
DNA: TGTGCCAGCGGGGGTAGCGGGAGAGGGGCAGATACGCAGTATTTT

size: few
V: TRBV29-1
J: TRBJ2-3
D: .
CDR3: CSVGGDTQYF
DNA: TGCAGCGTTGGCGGGGATACGCAGTATTTT

size: .
V: TRBV11-2
J: TRBJ2-3
D: .
CDR3: CASSLEARALSTDTQYF
DNA: TGTGCCAGCAGCTTAGAGGCGAGGGCCCTTAGCACAGATACGCAGTATTTT

size: few
V: TRBV6-6
J: TRBJ1-4
D: .
CDR3: CASSSFIQGELFF
DNA: TGTGCCAGCAGCTCATTTATCCAAGGTGAACTGTTTTTT

size: .
V: TRBV6-6
J: TRBJ2-7
D: .
CDR3: CASSYRASLEQYF
DNA: TGTGCCAGCAGTTATAGGGCCAGCCTGGAGCAGTACTTC

size: .
V: TRBV10-3
J: TRBJ2-7
D: .
CDR3: CAISYRTVSYEQYF
DNA: TGTGCCATCAGTTACCGGACAGTCTCCTACGAGCAGTACTTC

size: few
V: TRBV20-1
J: TRBJ1-1
D: TRBD1
CDR3: CSAFTGTGRSTEAFF
DNA: TGCAGCGCCTTCACCGGGACAGGGAGGAGCACTGAAGCTTTCTTT

size: .
V: TRBV15
J: TRBJ1-5
D: .
CDR3: CATSRDDSLMGPQHF
DNA: TGTGCCACCAGCAGAGATGACAGTTTGATGGGGCCCCAGCATTTT

size: .
V: TRBV18
J: TRBJ2-1
D: TRBD2
CDR3: CASSRASGSRDEQFF
DNA: TGTGCCAGCTCACGCGCTAGCGGGAGTAGAGATGAGCAGTTCTTC

size: few
V: TRBV7-2
J: TRBJ2-3
D: .
CDR3: CASSLNSGGGVDTQYF
DNA: TGTGCCAGCAGCTTAAATTCCGGAGGTGGGGTGGATACGCAGTATTTT

size: .
V: TRBV6-1
J: TRBJ2-2
D: TRBD2
CDR3: CASMTSGVLTGELFF
DNA: TGTGCCAGCATGACTAGCGGGGTACTCACCGGGGAGCTGTTTTTT

size: .
V: TRBV29-1
J: TRBJ2-7
D: .
CDR3: CSVEGLAQYEEQYF
DNA: TGCAGCGTTGAGGGGCTAGCCCAGTATGAGGAGCAGTACTTC

size: once
V: TRBV5-6
J: TRBJ2-1
D: TRBD2
CDR3: CASSYLGGSLSDEQFF
DNA: TGTGCCAGCAGCTATCTGGGCGGGAGTCTCAGCGATGAGCAGTTCTTC

size: few
V: TRBV7-8
J: TRBJ2-1
D: .
CDR3: CATLVSGNEQFF
DNA: TGTGCCACCTTAGTCAGTGGCAATGAGCAGTTCTTC

size: .
V: TRBV3-1
J: TRBJ2-6
D: .
CDR3: CASSQVAWVRSGANVLTF
DNA: TGTGCCAGCAGCCAAGTAGCCTGGGTTAGATCTGGGGCCAACGTCCTGACTTTC

size: .
V: TRBV28
J: TRBJ2-3
D: .
CDR3: CASSTWDPAGTDTQYF
DNA: TGTGCCAGCAGTACCTGGGACCCCGCGGGCACAGATACGCAGTATTTT

size: .
V: TRBV6-2/TRBV6-3
J: TRBJ2-5
D: .
CDR3: CASSYSTGPQYF
DNA: TGTGCCAGCAGTTACTCCACGGGGCCCCAGTACTTC

size: .
V: TRBV27
J: TRBJ2-1
D: .
CDR3: CASSRKRVLTYNEQFF
DNA: TGTGCCAGCAGTCGAAAGCGGGTTCTTACCTACAATGAGCAGTTCTTC

size: .
V: TRBV5-1
J: TRBJ2-1
D: TRBD2
CDR3: CASSSMGEGRNEQFF
DNA: TGCGCCAGCAGCTCGATGGGGGAGGGCCGGAATGAGCAGTTCTTC

size: .
V: TRBV4-2
J: TRBJ2-1
D: .
CDR3: CASSQGLGRDEQFF
DNA: TGTGCCAGCAGCCAAGGACTAGGGAGAGATGAGCAGTTCTTC

size: .
V: TRBV5-1
J: TRBJ1-1
D: TRBD1
CDR3: CASSLGQGASVTEAFF
DNA: TGCGCCAGCAGCTTAGGCCAGGGGGCAAGTGTTACTGAAGCTTTCTTT

size: .
V: TRBV5-1
J: TRBJ2-2
D: .
CDR3: CASETGTFANTGELFF
DNA: TGCGCCAGCGAGACCGGGACGTTCGCGAACACCGGGGAGCTGTTTTTT